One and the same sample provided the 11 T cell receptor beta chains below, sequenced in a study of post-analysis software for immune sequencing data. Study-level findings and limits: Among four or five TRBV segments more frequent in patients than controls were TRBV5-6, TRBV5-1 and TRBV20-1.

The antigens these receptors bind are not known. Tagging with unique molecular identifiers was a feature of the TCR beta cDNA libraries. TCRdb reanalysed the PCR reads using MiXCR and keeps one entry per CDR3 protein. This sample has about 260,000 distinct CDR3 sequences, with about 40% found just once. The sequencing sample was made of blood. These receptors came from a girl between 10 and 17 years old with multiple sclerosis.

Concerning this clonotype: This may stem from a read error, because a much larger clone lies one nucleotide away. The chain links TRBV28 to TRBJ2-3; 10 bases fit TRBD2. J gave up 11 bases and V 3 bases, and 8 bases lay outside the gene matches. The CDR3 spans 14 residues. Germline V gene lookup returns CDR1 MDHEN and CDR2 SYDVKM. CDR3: CASSLSGGAFMQYF. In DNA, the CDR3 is TGTGCCAGCAGTTTGAGCGGGGGGGCCTTTATGCAGTATTTT. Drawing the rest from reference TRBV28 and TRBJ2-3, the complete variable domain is DVKVTQSSRYLVKRTGEKVFLECVQDMDHENMFWYRQDPGLGLRLIYFSYDVKMKEKGDIPEGYSVSREKKERFSLILESASTNQTSMYLCASSLSGGAFMQYFGPGTRLTVL.

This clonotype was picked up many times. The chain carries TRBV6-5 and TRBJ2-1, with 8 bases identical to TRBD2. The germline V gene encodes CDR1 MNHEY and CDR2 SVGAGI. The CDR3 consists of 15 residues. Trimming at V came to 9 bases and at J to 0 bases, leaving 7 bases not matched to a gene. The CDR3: CASREGESSYNEQFF. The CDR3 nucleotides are TGTGCCAGTCGGGAGGGTGAGAGCTCCTACAATGAGCAGTTCTTC.

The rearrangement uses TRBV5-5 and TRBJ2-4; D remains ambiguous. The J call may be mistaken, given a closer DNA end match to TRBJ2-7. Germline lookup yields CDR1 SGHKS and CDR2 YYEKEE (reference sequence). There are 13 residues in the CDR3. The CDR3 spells CASEDGILYEQYF. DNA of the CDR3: TGTGCCAGCGAGGACGGCATACTTTACGAGCAGTACTTC.

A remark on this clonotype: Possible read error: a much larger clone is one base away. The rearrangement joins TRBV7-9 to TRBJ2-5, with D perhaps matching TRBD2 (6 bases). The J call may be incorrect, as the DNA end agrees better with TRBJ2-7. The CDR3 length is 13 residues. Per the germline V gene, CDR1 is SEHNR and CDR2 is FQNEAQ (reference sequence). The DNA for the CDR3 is TGTGTCAGCAGCCCCGGCGGGATCTACGAGCAGTACTTC. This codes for CVSSPGGIYEQYF.

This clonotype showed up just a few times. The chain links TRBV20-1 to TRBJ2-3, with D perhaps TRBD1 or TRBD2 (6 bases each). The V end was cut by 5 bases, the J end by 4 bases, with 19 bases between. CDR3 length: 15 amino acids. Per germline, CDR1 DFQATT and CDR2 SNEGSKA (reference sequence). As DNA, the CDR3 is TGCAGTGCTTTTCCCTCCGGGGGCGGGGCAGATACGCAGTATTTT. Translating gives CSAFPSGGGADTQYF.

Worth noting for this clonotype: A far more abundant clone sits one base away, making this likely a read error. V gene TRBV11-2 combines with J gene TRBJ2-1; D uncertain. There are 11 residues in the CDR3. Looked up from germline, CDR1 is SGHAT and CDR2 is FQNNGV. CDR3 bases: TGTACCAGCAGCCAGGCGAATGAGCAGTTCTTC. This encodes CTSSQANEQFF.

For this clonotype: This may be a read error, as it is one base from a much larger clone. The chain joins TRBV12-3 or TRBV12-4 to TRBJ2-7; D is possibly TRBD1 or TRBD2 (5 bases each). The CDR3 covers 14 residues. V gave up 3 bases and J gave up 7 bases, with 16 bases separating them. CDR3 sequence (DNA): TGTGCCAGCAGTTTGGGGGTGACCCCCAATGAGCAGTACTTC. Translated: CASSLGVTPNEQYF.

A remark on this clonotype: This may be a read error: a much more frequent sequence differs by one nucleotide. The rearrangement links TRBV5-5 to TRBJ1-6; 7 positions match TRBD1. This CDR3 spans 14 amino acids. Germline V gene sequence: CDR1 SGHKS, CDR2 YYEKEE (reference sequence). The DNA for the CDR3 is TGTGCCAGCAGCCCGGGACAGAGTAATTCACCCCGCCACTTT. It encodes CASSPGQSNSPRHF.

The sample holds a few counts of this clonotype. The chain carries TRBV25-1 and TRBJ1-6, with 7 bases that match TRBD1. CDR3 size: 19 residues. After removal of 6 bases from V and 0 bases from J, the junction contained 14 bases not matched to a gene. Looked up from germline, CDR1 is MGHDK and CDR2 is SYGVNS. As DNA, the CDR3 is TGTGCCAGCAGGGCGGACAGGTCAACTTATAGCTCCTATAATTCACCCCTCCACTTT. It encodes CASRADRSTYSSYNSPLHF.

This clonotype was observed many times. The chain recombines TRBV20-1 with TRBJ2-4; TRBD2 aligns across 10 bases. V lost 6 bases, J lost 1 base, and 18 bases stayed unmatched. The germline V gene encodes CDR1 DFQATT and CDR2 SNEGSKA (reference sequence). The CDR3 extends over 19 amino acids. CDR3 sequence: CSAPRPQRGGREAKNIQYF. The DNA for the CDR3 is TGCAGTGCCCCGAGGCCCCAGCGGGGGGGCCGGGAGGCCAAAAACATTCAGTACTTC.

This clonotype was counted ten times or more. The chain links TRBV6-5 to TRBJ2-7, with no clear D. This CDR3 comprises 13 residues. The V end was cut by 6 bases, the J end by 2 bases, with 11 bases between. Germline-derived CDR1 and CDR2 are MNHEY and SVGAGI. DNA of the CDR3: TGTGCCAGCAGCTGGAGTTTGCCCTACGAGCAGTACTTC. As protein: CASSWSLPYEQYF.